This T cell receptor beta chain emerged from a study of cytomegalovirus exposure and HLA in healthy donors. For the study at large: Within an early data release were approximately 85 million unique TCRs drawn from HLA-typed donors.

Study-wide results and caveats: Most TCR beta V segments were productive about 87% or about 30% of the time in an earlier analysis.

This PCR relied on a set of 60 Vbeta primers and 13 Jbeta primers. Per the authors' pipeline: An analysis that came later counted some 81 million unique TCR beta chains, 10 million to 12 million shared. Libraries were prepared by immunoSEQ multiplex PCR; TCRdb keeps only in-frame clonotypes and omits some of them. V and J calls plus clone size are reproduced from that table; the DNA served to infer D and trimming. Among around 190,000 clones listed, 80% to 90% were seen once. CDR3 length equals 13 residues. Trimming removed 3 bases from V and 10 bases from J, with 15 bases in between. Germline values: CDR1 WSHSY, CDR2 SAAADI. A remark on this clone: Its matching antigen is unknown.

Sequencing was carried out using PBMCs. The V and J genes are TRBV10-2 and TRBJ1-1; D is perhaps TRBD1 (6 bases). This receptor was identified in a woman aged 30 to 39 in good health and CMV-seronegative. The CDR3 nucleotides read TGCGCCAGCAGTGACCCGGGGGGGGACACAGCTTTCTTT. It translates to CASSDPGGDTAFF.